This TCR beta chain was identified in a study of blood T cells in healthy people across ages. Looking at the study overall: Template-switching capture recovered about one barcoded beta molecule per two T cells.

Using a J-beta primer mix together with a sample-barcoded 5' primer, a second PCR was run for roughly 7 to 11 cycles. Carrying 12 random nucleotides, a template-switch adaptor labeled each individual cDNA molecule. TCRdb redid the calling of the 5' RACE reads with MiXCR, one entry per CDR3 protein. The sample lists about 670,000 distinct CDR3 sequences, 40% to 45% seen once, with about 30% in the top ten. In this sample, this clonotype turned up a few times. Every sample yielded at least 6.5 million isolated PBMCs. The V end was cut by 6 bases, the J end by 6 bases, with 21 bases between. Germline V gene data show CDR1 as DFQATT and CDR2 as SNEGSKA (reference sequence). The CDR3 covers 15 residues.

This clonotype was sampled from a man of 80 years or more in good health. The genes are TRBV20-1 and TRBJ2-1, with D perhaps TRBD1 or TRBD2 (5 bases each). The sequenced sample was blood. The CDR3 protein is CSANPGGTPGNEQFF. The CDR3 bases are TGCAGTGCCAACCCAGGTGGGACCCCGGGCAATGAGCAGTTCTTC.